These 5 T cell receptor beta chains were all obtained from the same sample, sequenced in a study of shared clonotypes between healthy human individuals. Repertoires were generated with immunoSEQ multiplex PCR, while TCRdb's copy carries only in-frame clones and drops some. The sample carries about 1.5 million clones, approximately 97% recorded once. The sample was naive CD4+ T cells sorted from blood. As for subset: CD45RA+ positively selected. These receptors all stem from a man aged 30-40 years in good health.

The gene calls are TRBV12-5 and TRBJ2-4, with 7 nucleotides matching TRBD2. The CDR3 contains 18 residues. Germline trimming cut 0 bases from V and 4 bases from J; bases unmatched to any gene: 12. Germline V gene sequence: CDR1 LGHNT, CDR2 FRNRAP. CDR3 DNA sequence: TGTGCTAGTGGTTTGGTACAGGCCAGCGGGATGGGGAAAAACATTCAGTACTTC. Residues: CASGLVQASGMGKNIQYF.

This chain links TRBV9 with TRBJ2-7; possibly TRBD1 for D (5 bases). Trimming pared 0 bases from V and 1 base from J, leaving 20 bases between. The germline V gene encodes CDR1 SGDLS and CDR2 YYNGEE. This CDR3 is built from 18 residues. The CDR3 loop is CASSVEFQGPSSSYEQYF. The CDR3, as DNA: TGTGCCAGCAGCGTAGAATTCCAGGGCCCTTCTTCGTCCTACGAGCAGTACTTC.

The rearrangement uses TRBV29-1 and TRBJ2-1, with 9 positions matching TRBD2. Trimming cost V 6 bases and J 0 bases; bases outside gene matches: 12. The CDR3 extends over 17 amino acids. Looked up from germline, CDR1 is SQVTM and CDR2 is ANQGSEA. The CDR3 DNA reads as TGCAGCGTGGGAACCTATCATAGCGGGAGCTCCTACAATGAGCAGTTCTTC. Translating it yields CSVGTYHSGSSYNEQFF.

This clone has just a few counts. The chain combines TRBV27 with TRBJ2-5, with D hard to call. With 4 bases removed from V and 5 bases from J, the gap between germline ends came to 17 bases. CDR1 is MNHEY and CDR2 is SMNVEV in the germline V gene (reference sequence). There are 15 residues in the CDR3. CDR3 sequence: CASSSHRDSRETQYF. DNA of the CDR3: TGTGCCAGCAGTTCCCATAGGGATTCTCGGGAGACCCAGTACTTC.

This clone has only one observation. This chain connects TRBV18 to TRBJ2-7, with D possibly being TRBD1 or TRBD2 (5 bases each). CDR1 is KGHSH, CDR2 LQKENI, per germline. The germline V and J ends were trimmed by 2 bases and 0 bases, with 8 bases remaining between them. This CDR3 is 14 amino acids long. CDR3 DNA sequence: TGTGCCAGCTCACCAGCCGGGGCCTCCTACGAGCAGTACTTC. Translated, it gives CASSPAGASYEQYF.